This T cell receptor (beta chain) came from a study of T cells in Graves' hyperthyroidism and ophthalmopathy. Study results and limitations: The model predicted ophthalmopathy a median around 6.5 months before onset.

Amplification yielded TCR beta CDR3 regions, with RNA transcripts as the source. A first-round RT-PCR of the TCR CDR3 used the HTBI primer set. TCRdb reanalysed the multiplex PCR reads using MiXCR and keeps one entry per CDR3 protein. The sample carries hundreds of thousands of distinct CDR3 sequences, around a sixth recorded once. This clonotype was counted ten times or more. Its matching antigen is unknown. V was clipped by 5 bases and J by 2 bases, with 7 bases between them. This CDR3 is built from 13 residues. Germline values: CDR1 SGHNT, CDR2 YENEEA. This TCR derives from a woman in her fifties or sixties with Graves' hyperthyroidism that later progressed to Graves' ophthalmopathy. This chain uses TRBV11-3 with TRBJ2-1; no reliable D call. Sample: blood. CDR3 DNA: TGTGCCAGCAGCATCGACACCTACAATGAGCAGTTCTTC. The encoded protein is CASSIDTYNEQFF.